Presented here are 9 T cell receptor beta chains from one specimen sequenced in a study of blood T cell repertoires in COVID-19. Clones were sequenced by immunoSEQ multiplex PCR, and TCRdb holds only the in-frame ones, with some missing. The sample contains approximately 100,000 clones, around 79% of which appear only once. Sequencing was performed on peripheral blood. These receptor sequences come from a man in his 70s with active or convalescent COVID-19.

The CDR3 region has the DNA TGTGCCAGCACCCCAGACCCGCCAGGGCAATCACCCCTCCACTTT. Its protein is CASTPDPPGQSPLHF. V is TRBV6-5 and J is TRBJ1-6; TRBD1 is a possible D gene (5 bases). Germline V gene data show CDR1 as MNHEY and CDR2 as SVGAGI. Trimming left V 7 bases short and J 10 bases short, with 20 bases between. The CDR3 loop spans 15 amino acids.

This chain uses TRBV10-1 with TRBJ2-1; a weak D match, TRBD1 (6 bases). This CDR3 has 14 amino acids. Germline V gene lookup returns CDR1 WNHNN and CDR2 SYGVQD (reference sequence). The V gene lost 4 bases and the J gene lost 3 bases, with 10 bases spanning the gap. The CDR3 sequence is CASSVRTDYNEQFF. CDR3 sequence (DNA): TGCGCCAGCAGTGTGAGGACAGACTACAATGAGCAGTTCTTC.

This chain links TRBV5-1 with TRBJ2-1, with 10 bases identical to TRBD2. The germline V gene has CDR1 SGHRS and CDR2 YFSETQ. V dropped 0 bases and J dropped 10; count of bases not matched to a gene: 13. The CDR3 runs to 17 residues. The CDR3 nucleotides read TGCGCCAGCAGCTTGGGTTCTCTAGCGGGAGTTGCTAGGGAGCAGTTCTTC. Its translation: CASSLGSLAGVAREQFF.

The chain recombines TRBV6-5 with TRBJ2-5, with TRBD1 matching 7 bases. V gave up 0 bases and J gave up 5 bases; unmatched junction bases: 6. The CDR3 spans 15 residues. Germline assignment: CDR1 MNHEY and CDR2 SVGAGI. CDR3 loop: CASSYSKGTEETQYF. The CDR3 DNA reads TGTGCCAGCAGTTACTCGAAGGGGACAGAGGAGACCCAGTACTTC.

This chain connects TRBV3-1 (or the pseudogene TRBV3-2) to TRBJ1-2; no clear D gene. Trimming removed 2 bases at V and 8 bases at J, with 12 bases between. The CDR3 is 13 amino acids. CDR1 and CDR2 from the germline V gene are LGHDT and YNNKEL (reference sequence). For the CDR3, the DNA is TGTGCCAGCAGCCAATATCCCTCTGTAGGCTACACCTTC. It translates to CASSQYPSVGYTF.

This sequence joins TRBV2 and TRBJ2-7; 9 bases match TRBD1. The CDR3 is 12 amino acids. The junction had 4 bases not matched to a gene; V was cut back by 6 bases and J by 7 bases. CDR1 SNHLY and CDR2 FYNNEI come from the germline V gene. CDR3 sequence reads: CASRDRGVEQYF. The DNA for the CDR3 is TGTGCCAGCAGGGACAGGGGCGTGGAGCAGTACTTC.

V usage is TRBV6-4 and J usage is TRBJ2-3; TRBD2 is a possible D gene (5 bases). The V end was cut by 2 bases, the J end by 3 bases, with 9 bases between. CDR3 length equals 14 residues. Germline V gives CDR1 MRHNA, CDR2 SNTAGT. The CDR3 is CASSDGGGTDTQYF. The CDR3 region has the DNA TGTGCCAGCAGTGACGGAGGAGGAACAGATACGCAGTATTTT.

The count of this clone is one. The V gene is TRBV4-2, the J gene TRBJ2-1; D may be TRBD1 (5 bases). V lost 4 bases to trimming and J lost 2 bases, with 21 bases between them. Germline values: CDR1 LGHNA, CDR2 YNFKEQ. The CDR3 loop spans 18 amino acids. The CDR3 coding sequence is TGTGCCAGCAGCCTGCGCAGTACTGGACACCTTCCCTACAATGAGCAGTTCTTC. This sequence encodes CASSLRSTGHLPYNEQFF.

This clone was observed at least ten times. This chain joins TRBV28 and TRBJ1-3; TRBD1 aligns across 8 bases. V was clipped by 6 bases and J by 4 bases; unmatched bases: 5. The CDR3 loop spans 14 amino acids. Germline V gene sequence: CDR1 MDHEN, CDR2 SYDVKM. This chain's CDR3 is CASSPRGQGNTIYF. The CDR3 DNA follows: TGTGCCAGCAGCCCCAGGGGGCAGGGAAACACCATATATTTT.